This passage covers 23 T cell receptor beta chains from one sample sequenced in a study of cytomegalovirus exposure and HLA in healthy donors. Using immunoSEQ multiplex PCR, the repertoire was profiled, and TCRdb retains in-frame clones only, with some absent. The data hold 300,000 to 400,000 clones, with 75% to 90% observed a single time. The source material was PBMCs. The receptors stem from a woman between 18 and 30 years old in good health and CMV-seronegative.

This sequence joins TRBV27 and TRBJ1-1; 9 bases are shared with TRBD1. The CDR3 is 13 residues long. CDR1 and CDR2 (germline): MNHEY, SMNVEV (reference sequence). Trimming removed 6 bases from V and 7 bases from J; junction bases left unmatched: 6. CDR3 bases: TGTGCCAGCAGAGTGTGGGGACAGGGTGAAGCTTTCTTT. Translated, it gives CASRVWGQGEAFF.

The chain uses TRBV5-1 and TRBJ2-3; 7 bases line up with TRBD1. Germline V CDR1 and CDR2: SGHRS, YFSETQ. The CDR3 consists of 17 residues. V gave up 0 bases and J gave up 1 base; unmatched junction bases: 8. CDR3 nucleotide sequence: TGCGCCAGCAGCTTGGATCCAGGGGGAAGGGGCACAGATACGCAGTATTTT. This sequence encodes CASSLDPGGRGTDTQYF.

The gene calls are TRBV7-3 and TRBJ2-5, with TRBD1 as a possible D gene (5 bases). The CDR3 sequence is 15 residues long. Deletions cut 3 bases from V and 5 bases from J, with 16 bases between. CDR1 is SGHTA and CDR2 is FQGTGA in the germline V gene. In nucleotides, the CDR3 is TGTGCCAGCAGCTTCACAGGTAGTGGGGCTGAGACCCAGTACTTC. Translated: CASSFTGSGAETQYF.

The rearrangement links TRBV7-3 to TRBJ2-1; tentative D call: TRBD2 (5 bases). Germline V gives CDR1 SGHTA, CDR2 FQGTGA. The CDR3 is 14 residues long. The V end lost 5 bases, the J end lost 9 bases, and 17 bases lay between the germline ends. CDR3 sequence: CASSPRLSGGEQFF. CDR3 DNA: TGTGCCAGCAGCCCCCGGCTCTCCGGAGGTGAGCAGTTCTTC.

The V gene is TRBV4-1, the J gene TRBJ2-2, with TRBD1 matching over 9 bases. The ends lost 2 bases at V and 6 bases at J; junction bases unmatched: 10. This CDR3 is built from 17 residues. Germline loops: CDR1 MGHRA, CDR2 YSYEKL. The CDR3 spells CASSQSTGGRHPGELFF. In DNA, the CDR3 is TGCGCCAGCAGCCAATCGACAGGGGGGCGTCACCCCGGGGAGCTGTTTTTT.

V gene TRBV5-1 combines with J gene TRBJ1-3; TRBD1 agrees at 7 bases. V gave up 3 bases and J gave up 0 bases; unmatched junction bases: 3. CDR3 size: 15 residues. CDR1 SGHRS and CDR2 YFSETQ come from the germline V gene. CDR3: CASSWAGGSGNTIYF. The DNA of the CDR3 is TGCGCCAGCAGCTGGGCAGGGGGCTCTGGAAACACCATATATTTT.

The chain couples TRBV29-1 to TRBJ2-7; perhaps TRBD2 as D (6 bases). The CDR3 loop spans 13 amino acids. CDR1 and CDR2 from the germline V gene are SQVTM and ANQGSEA. Trimming stripped 7 bases from V and 0 bases from J, with 13 bases between. The CDR3 loop reads CSAQDGSSYEQYF. CDR3 DNA sequence: TGCAGCGCTCAGGACGGGAGCTCCTACGAGCAGTACTTC.

This clone was seen only once. The chain employs TRBV4-2 and TRBJ1-3, with 8 bases lining up with TRBD1. The CDR3 is 16 residues long. Germline CDR1 and CDR2: LGHNA and YNFKEQ. V shed 1 base and J 4 bases; nucleotides not matched to a gene: 6. CDR3 coding DNA: TGTGCCAGCAGCCAAGTTGCAGGGGGCTTAGGAAACACCATATATTTT. Its translation: CASSQVAGGLGNTIYF.

V gene TRBV2 combines with J gene TRBJ2-1, with a weak D call TRBD1 (5 bases). The CDR3 runs to 17 residues. Germline CDR1 is SNHLY and CDR2 is FYNNEI. Trimming pared 0 bases from V and 7 bases from J, leaving 19 bases between. The CDR3 DNA follows: TGTGCCAGCAGTGAAGCGGTAGCAGGGTCGTTGGGTAATGAGCAGTTCTTC. Translating it yields CASSEAVAGSLGNEQFF.

V gene TRBV10-3 combines with J gene TRBJ2-3; no definite D call. The CDR3 is 12 residues long. Between the trimmed V and J ends, which lost 4 bases and 2 bases, there was a span of 4 bases. Per germline, CDR1 ENHRY and CDR2 SYGVKD. CDR3 DNA: TGTGCCATCAGTGGGGCCACAGATACGCAGTATTTT. Residues: CAISGATDTQYF.

A single count supports this clone. The V and J genes are TRBV7-9 and TRBJ1-2, with 8 bases identical to TRBD1. Germline trimming cut 5 bases from V and 4 bases from J; bases unmatched to any gene: 12. Per the germline V gene, CDR1 is SEHNR and CDR2 is FQNEAQ (reference sequence). The CDR3 spans 16 residues. The CDR3 DNA is TGTGCCAGCAGCCTTTTAATGGGACAGGACATCTATGGCTACACCTTC. Translation: CASSLLMGQDIYGYTF.

This clone was observed a few times. The gene calls are TRBV2 and TRBJ2-7, with 10 bases aligning to TRBD2. The CDR3 runs to 13 residues. After removal of 11 bases from V and 4 bases from J, the junction contained 8 bases not matched to a gene. Germline V gene sequence: CDR1 SNHLY, CDR2 FYNNEI. DNA for the CDR3: TGTGCCTCCTCAGCGGGAGGGTCATACGAGCAGTACTTC. Amino acids: CASSAGGSYEQYF.

This clone has just one count. V gene TRBV7-2 combines with J gene TRBJ1-1, with D perhaps TRBD1 (5 bases). CDR1 and CDR2 from the germline V gene are SGHTA and FQGNSA. This CDR3 has 13 amino acids. The V and J ends lost 5 bases and 6 bases respectively, with 13 bases between them. This CDR3 reads CASSHTKGPEAFF. CDR3 bases: TGTGCCAGCAGCCACACTAAGGGGCCTGAAGCTTTCTTT.

V usage is TRBV15 and J usage is TRBJ2-1; TRBD1 is a possible D gene (5 bases). The CDR3 runs to 15 residues. Per the germline V gene, CDR1 is LNHNV and CDR2 is YYDKDF (reference sequence). Trimming pared 0 bases from V and 8 bases from J, leaving 14 bases between. This CDR3 is CATSRDRSWGDEQFF. DNA of the CDR3: TGTGCCACCAGCAGAGATCGTTCTTGGGGCGATGAGCAGTTCTTC.

The chain joins TRBV30 to TRBJ2-2, with D perhaps TRBD2 (6 bases). V was clipped by 3 bases and J by 4 bases, with 12 bases between them. The CDR3 has 14 amino acids. Per the germline V gene, CDR1 is GTSNPN and CDR2 is SVGIG (reference sequence). In DNA, the CDR3 is TGTGCCTGGAGAGGGCTAGCGAGCACCGGGGAGCTGTTTTTT. It encodes CAWRGLASTGELFF.

The rearrangement links TRBV2 to TRBJ2-7; D not resolved. V was pared by 6 bases and J by 2 bases, with 14 bases between. This CDR3 spans 14 amino acids. CDR1 SNHLY and CDR2 FYNNEI come from the germline V gene. CDR3 loop: CASRASLVTYEQYF. The CDR3 DNA sequence: TGTGCCAGCAGGGCATCTCTAGTAACCTACGAGCAGTACTTC.

CDR3 bases: TGTGCCAGCAGTTATGAACCGGGGACTAGAACAGATACGCAGTATTTT. This encodes CASSYEPGTRTDTQYF. This sequence joins TRBV6-5 and TRBJ2-3; 8 bases align to TRBD2. The ends lost 3 bases at V and 3 bases at J; junction bases unmatched: 8. CDR1 is MNHEY, CDR2 SVGAGI, per germline. The CDR3 consists of 16 residues.

The chain is built from TRBV13 and TRBJ2-1; D unresolved. CDR3 size: 12 residues. Germline CDR1 reads PRHDT; CDR2 reads FYEKMQ (reference sequence). Trimming pared 1 base from V and 8 bases from J, leaving 6 bases between. CDR3 amino acids: CASSLDPDEQFF. The CDR3 DNA follows: TGTGCCAGCAGCTTAGATCCCGATGAGCAGTTCTTC.

A single count supports this clone. V usage is TRBV28 and J usage is TRBJ2-7; 9 bases match TRBD2. The germline CDR1 and CDR2 sequences are MDHEN and SYDVKM. The CDR3 consists of 15 residues. Trimming removed 7 bases from V and 6 bases from J; junction bases left unmatched: 13. The CDR3 loop is CASTLMIAGVGEQYF. CDR3 nucleotide sequence: TGTGCCAGCACCTTGATGATAGCGGGAGTAGGCGAGCAGTACTTC.

The J gene is TRBJ2-7, the V gene TRBV7-7; the match to TRBD1 covers 10 bases. J was trimmed by 5 bases and V by 5 bases; bases with no gene match: 6. The germline V gene has CDR1 SSHAT and CDR2 FNYEAQ (reference sequence). The CDR3 length is 14 residues. Here the CDR3 reads CASSPTGGLHEQYF. CDR3 nucleotides: TGTGCCAGCAGCCCGACAGGGGGCTTGCACGAGCAGTACTTC.

The chain joins TRBV28 to TRBJ1-4; D possibly corresponds to TRBD1 (5 bases). The V gene lost 5 bases and the J gene lost 4 bases, with 11 bases spanning the gap. Germline lookup yields CDR1 MDHEN and CDR2 SYDVKM. The CDR3 covers 14 residues. This CDR3 is CASSGGAGNEKLFF. The CDR3 nucleotides read TGTGCCAGCAGTGGAGGGGCGGGTAATGAAAAACTGTTTTTT.

This rearrangement joins TRBV11-2 to TRBJ2-7; 8 bases are a match to TRBD2. The CDR3 has 15 residues. Looked up from germline, CDR1 is SGHAT and CDR2 is FQNNGV. Losses at the gene ends were 1 base for V and 7 bases for J; bases not matched to a gene: 9. CDR3 in amino acids: CASSLVLAGGGEQYF. DNA of the CDR3: TGTGCCAGCAGCTTAGTGTTGGCGGGGGGAGGGGAGCAGTACTTC.

This sequence joins TRBV6-5 and TRBJ1-6, with unresolved D. This CDR3 comprises 13 residues. Per germline, CDR1 MNHEY and CDR2 SVGAGI. V shed 6 bases and J shed 8 bases, with 11 bases lying between them. The CDR3 loop reads CASSRVNDSPLHF. In DNA form, the CDR3 reads TGTGCCAGCAGCCGAGTAAACGATTCACCCCTCCACTTT.